This TCR beta chain emerged from a study of beta chain features in type 1 diabetes. The study, taken as a whole, reports: TCRB CDR3 length was moderately but significantly reduced in all four CD4+ subsets of Type 1 diabetes patients.

V was cut by 0 bases and J by 0 bases, with 6 bases left in between. Germline V CDR1 and CDR2: SGHNT, YYREEE (reference sequence). This CDR3 has 14 amino acids. CD4+ naive, central memory, regulatory and stem cell-like memory subsets were isolated by sorting on CD45RO/CCR7/CD25/CD127/CD95/CD27. Isolated RNA was reverse transcribed in full, so expressed TCRB transcripts were sequenced. Only in-frame clones appear in the TCRdb table, and some are missing; sequencing was by immunoSEQ multiplex PCR. The sample has about 290,000 clones, around 7.3% seen once. For this clone: The antigen remains undetermined.

Material for sequencing was central memory CD4+ T cells from blood. The chain joins TRBV5-4 to TRBJ1-2; D remains unclear. The sequence was collected from a young woman in good health. The CDR3 here is CASSLERSNYGYTF. The CDR3 DNA follows: TGTGCCAGCAGCTTGGAGAGGTCTAACTATGGCTACACCTTC.